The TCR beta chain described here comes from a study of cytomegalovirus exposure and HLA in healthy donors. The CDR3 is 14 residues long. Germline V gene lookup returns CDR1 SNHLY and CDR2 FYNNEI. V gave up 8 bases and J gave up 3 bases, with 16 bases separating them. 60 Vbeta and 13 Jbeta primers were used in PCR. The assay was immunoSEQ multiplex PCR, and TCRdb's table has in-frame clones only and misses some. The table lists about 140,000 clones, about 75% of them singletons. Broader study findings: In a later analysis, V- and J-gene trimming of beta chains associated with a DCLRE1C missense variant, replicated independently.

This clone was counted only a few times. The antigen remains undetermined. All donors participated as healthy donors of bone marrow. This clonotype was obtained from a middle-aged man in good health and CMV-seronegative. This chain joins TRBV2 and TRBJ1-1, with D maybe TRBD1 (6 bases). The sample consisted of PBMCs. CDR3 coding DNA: TGTGCCAGCCTCCGGACAGTTCCGGACACTGAAGCTTTCTTT. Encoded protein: CASLRTVPDTEAFF.